This T cell receptor beta chain was recorded in a study of T cell repertoires in cytomegalovirus infection. Study context: Matching HLA type, along with CMV infection, was indicated by public TCR beta signatures. Study observations and caveats: Summed frequency of public TCR beta families distinguished CMV carriers with the relevant HLA. What dominated the ex vivo response were HLA-C-restricted CMV-specific TCR beta clonotypes.

A remark on this clonotype: Its specificity is unknown.

TCRdb processed the reads anew with MiXCR; each CDR3 protein has one entry. This sample has 350,000 to 400,000 distinct CDR3 sequences, with roughly 34% found just once. Germline CDR1 MDHEN, CDR2 SYDVKM. The CDR3 covers 15 residues. V trimming: 6 bases; J trimming: 2 bases; junction bases outside the gene matches: 7. This sample comprised cultured PBMCs, obtained from culture after CMV antigen stimulation. This receptor was taken from a human donor in good health (CMV status not recorded). Some clones in this sample may be carry-over from other donors' samples. The J gene is TRBJ2-3, the V gene TRBV28, with 8 bases identical to TRBD2. The DNA for the CDR3 is TGTGCCAGCAGCCTTAGCGGGATCTCCACAGATACGCAGTATTTT. Protein: CASSLSGISTDTQYF.